One and the same sample provided the 28 T cell receptor beta chains below, sequenced in a study of T cell responses to AZD1222 COVID-19 vaccine. The protocol was immunoSEQ multiplex PCR, while the TCRdb copy is restricted to in-frame clones and leaves out a portion. This table has about 210,000 clones, approximately 94% appearing once. The material sequenced was peripheral blood, taken 28 days after the second dose of the MenACWY control vaccine. All receptors derive from an adult who received the MenACWY meningococcal vaccine as a control.

To note about this clone: At one end the junction does not follow the germline gene, possibly because of a read error. The gene calls are TRBV3-1 (or the pseudogene TRBV3-2) and TRBJ1-1; D might be TRBD1 (5 bases). Germline values: CDR1 LGHDT, CDR2 YNNKEL (reference sequence). This CDR3 has 13 amino acids. CDR3 nucleotides: TGTGCCAGCAGCCAGGGGGATTCCACTAAAGCTTTCTTT. It codes for CASSQGDSTKAFF.

The V and J genes are TRBV5-1 and TRBJ1-6, with D possibly TRBD1 on 5 matching bases. The V end lost 0 bases, the J end lost 10 bases, and 11 bases lay between the germline ends. The CDR3 covers 14 residues. Germline-derived CDR1 and CDR2 are SGHRS and YFSETQ. DNA of the CDR3: TGCGCCAGCAGCTTGGACAGGCTCGAGTCACCCCTCCACTTT. Translation: CASSLDRLESPLHF.

The chain has TRBV3-1 (or the pseudogene TRBV3-2) and TRBJ2-7; TRBD2 is a possible D gene (6 bases). Between the trimmed V and J ends, which lost 1 base and 1 base, there was a span of 11 bases. This CDR3 has 15 amino acids. Germline-derived CDR1 and CDR2 are LGHDT and YNNKEL (reference sequence). This CDR3 reads CASSQGSGYSYEQYF. The CDR3 DNA sequence: TGTGCCAGCAGCCAAGGGAGCGGGTATTCCTACGAGCAGTACTTC.

V usage is TRBV3-1 (or the pseudogene TRBV3-2) and J usage is TRBJ2-1; D remains unclear. Trimming took 1 base from V and 8 from J, leaving 12 bases between them. Germline CDR1 is LGHDT and CDR2 is YNNKEL (reference sequence). This CDR3 spans 14 amino acids. CDR3 coding DNA: TGTGCCAGCAGCCAAGTCCCCGCCCGGGATGAGCAGTTCTTC. Amino acid sequence: CASSQVPARDEQFF.

J is TRBJ1-1 and V is TRBV7-3; D not certain. CDR1 and CDR2 from the germline V gene are SGHTA and FQGTGA. This CDR3 comprises 13 residues. V was trimmed by 5 bases and J by 1 base, leaving 8 bases between them. The CDR3 DNA follows: TGTGCCAGCAGCGCCGGACCGAACACTGAAGCTTTCTTT. It encodes CASSAGPNTEAFF.

This chain links TRBV6-5 with TRBJ2-7; a weak D match, TRBD2 (5 bases). The germline V and J ends were trimmed by 5 bases and 7 bases, with 18 bases remaining between them. The CDR3 runs to 14 residues. Germline CDR1 reads MNHEY; CDR2 reads SVGAGI. CDR3 loop: CASSPIRGFREQYF. CDR3 DNA: TGTGCCAGCAGTCCCATTCGGGGTTTTAGGGAGCAGTACTTC.

This clone was seen a single time. Other nucleotide sequences from this sample produce the same CDR3. This chain uses TRBV5-1 with TRBJ2-1, with TRBD2 identical over 10 bases. The junction had 3 bases not matched to a gene; V was cut back by 0 bases and J by 6 bases. In germline, CDR1 is SGHRS, CDR2 YFSETQ. The CDR3 is 15 residues long. The CDR3 bases are TGCGCCAGCAGCTTGGCAGCGGGAGGGTTCAATGAGCAGTTCTTC. This sequence encodes CASSLAAGGFNEQFF. The complete variable domain, with remaining parts taken from reference TRBV5-1 and TRBJ2-1, reads KAGVTQTPRYLIKTRGQQVTLSCSPISGHRSVSWYQQTPGQGLQFLFEYFSETQRNKGNFPGRFSGRQFSNSRSEMNVSTLELGDSALYLCASSLAAGGFNEQFFGPGTRLTVL.

The V call is TRBV12-3 or TRBV12-4, the J call TRBJ2-6; no reliable D call. The CDR3 covers 13 residues. Trimming stripped 3 bases from V and 1 base from J, with 1 base between. The CDR3: CASSLSGANVLTF. DNA for the CDR3: TGTGCCAGCAGTTTGTCTGGGGCCAACGTCCTGACTTTC.

The rearrangement links TRBV29-1 to TRBJ2-6, with 8 nucleotides matching TRBD1. Germline V gives CDR1 SQVTM, CDR2 ANQGSEA. This CDR3 has 16 residues. J was trimmed by 2 bases and V by 3 bases; bases with no gene match: 6. CDR3 in amino acids: CSVEMGQEPGANVLTF. DNA for the CDR3: TGCAGCGTTGAGATGGGACAGGAGCCTGGGGCCAACGTCCTGACTTTC.

V and J are TRBV7-2 and TRBJ2-4; no clear D. CDR3 size: 16 residues. With 5 bases removed from V and 0 bases from J, the gap between germline ends came to 14 bases. In germline, CDR1 is SGHTA, CDR2 FQGNSA. For the CDR3, the DNA is TGTGCCAGCAGCCCCCCTCGGAAGGGAGCCAAAAACATTCAGTACTTC. This codes for CASSPPRKGAKNIQYF. Looking up the rest from reference TRBV7-2 and TRBJ2-4 gives the full variable domain: GAGVSQSPSNKVTEKGKDVELRCDPISGHTALYWYRQSLGQGLEFLIYFQGNSAPDKSGLPSDRFSAERTGGSVSTLTIQRTQQEDSAVYLCASSPPRKGAKNIQYFGAGTRLSVL.

The genes are TRBV28 and TRBJ1-6, with D possibly matching TRBD1 (6 bases). The germline V gene encodes CDR1 MDHEN and CDR2 SYDVKM. With 6 bases removed from V and 14 bases from J, the gap between germline ends came to 20 bases. The CDR3 has 14 residues. The CDR3 here is CASRSSGEVRSLHF. The DNA for the CDR3 is TGTGCCAGCAGGTCTTCAGGGGAGGTTCGGTCCCTCCACTTT.

The chain couples TRBV9 to TRBJ2-1; D is possibly TRBD1 (5 bases). In germline, CDR1 is SGDLS, CDR2 YYNGEE. Trimming shortened V by 4 bases and J by 8 bases, and 10 bases separated the two germline ends. The CDR3 sequence is 12 residues long. CDR3 coding DNA: TGTGCCAGCAGCACGCAGGGTTATGAGCAGTTCTTC. This gives the protein CASSTQGYEQFF.

The chain links TRBV23-1 to TRBJ1-1; no clear D. TRBV23-1 is classed as an ORF, of uncertain function. Trimming left V 11 bases short and J 4 bases short, with 14 bases between. The length of the CDR3 is 12 residues. DNA for the CDR3: TGCGCCCAAGTAACCTCCCGCACTGAAGCTTTCTTT. It specifies CAQVTSRTEAFF.

The chain links TRBV28 to TRBJ1-2; no clear D. Trimming stripped 2 bases from V and 0 bases from J, with 7 bases between. Germline V lookup: CDR1 MDHEN, CDR2 SYDVKM. This CDR3 is 14 amino acids long. CDR3 DNA sequence: TGTGCCAGCAGTTTAGGGCCAGCTAACTATGGCTACACCTTC. Translating gives CASSLGPANYGYTF.

This sequence joins TRBV7-2 and TRBJ1-6, with D tentatively TRBD1 (5 bases). Germline V gene data show CDR1 as SGHTA and CDR2 as FQGNSA. This CDR3 contains 13 residues. V lost 0 bases and J 11 bases, leaving 8 bases between the germline ends. CDR3 residues: CASSLAQGAPLHF. For the CDR3, the DNA is TGTGCCAGCAGCTTAGCCCAGGGCGCACCCCTCCACTTT.

This sequence joins TRBV30 and TRBJ2-6; maybe TRBD2 (5 bases). CDR3 length: 15 residues. Germline CDR1 is GTSNPN and CDR2 is SVGIG (reference sequence). Between the trimmed V and J ends, which lost 4 bases and 4 bases, there was a span of 14 bases. CDR3: CAWTRESSGANVLTF. The CDR3 DNA is TGTGCCTGGACGAGGGAGTCCTCGGGGGCCAACGTCCTGACTTTC.

The chain uses TRBV6-2 or TRBV6-3 and TRBJ2-7, with D possibly being TRBD1 (5 bases). The ends were cut back, 0 bases at V and 2 bases at J, with 8 bases in the middle. The CDR3 is made up of 14 amino acids. In germline, CDR1 is MNHEY, CDR2 SVGEGT. CDR3 protein: CASSYSAGTYEQYF. The CDR3 coding sequence is TGTGCCAGCAGTTACTCGGCAGGGACCTACGAGCAGTACTTC.

J is TRBJ1-1 and V is TRBV5-1; TRBD1 agrees at 9 bases. The CDR3 loop spans 17 amino acids. V lost 4 bases to trimming and J lost 4 bases; unmatched junction nucleotides: 14. Germline loops: CDR1 SGHRS, CDR2 YFSETQ. CDR3 DNA: TGCGCCAGCAGCATGGACAGGGGCCGGTCGCGTGTCACTGAAGCTTTCTTT. Amino acid sequence: CASSMDRGRSRVTEAFF.

The chain combines TRBV12-3 or TRBV12-4 with TRBJ2-3; TRBD1 is a possible D gene (6 bases). There are 12 residues in the CDR3. V gave up 5 bases and J gave up 5 bases, with 8 bases separating them. The CDR3 protein is CASSPRGDTQYF. CDR3 DNA: TGTGCCAGCAGTCCCAGGGGAGATACGCAGTATTTT.

CDR3 sequence (DNA): TGTGCCAGCAGAGACAGGGGTGCTTCCGAGCAGTACTTC. It codes for CASRDRGASEQYF. This chain uses TRBV6-6 with TRBJ2-7; 8 positions match TRBD1. Germline V gene lookup returns CDR1 MNHNY and CDR2 SVGAGI (reference sequence). CDR3 length: 13 amino acids. J gave up 6 bases and V 6 bases, and 7 bases lay outside the gene matches.

The chain carries TRBV28 and TRBJ2-7, with a possible D match to TRBD1 (6 bases). The germline CDR1 and CDR2 sequences are MDHEN and SYDVKM. The V gene lost 6 bases and the J gene lost 0 bases, with 15 bases spanning the gap. CDR3 length: 15 amino acids. Here the CDR3 reads CASSKTTGHSYEQYF. CDR3 sequence (DNA): TGTGCCAGCAGCAAAACTACAGGGCACTCCTACGAGCAGTACTTC.

The gene calls are TRBV5-1 and TRBJ2-7; 10 bases line up with TRBD1. The CDR3 runs 14 residues. Germline V gene data show CDR1 as SGHRS and CDR2 as YFSETQ. The V segment lost 4 bases and the J segment 6 bases; nucleotides outside the gene matches: 7. CDR3 coding DNA: TGCGCCAGCAGCCTCAGACAGGGGGCAGGCGAGCAGTACTTC. The encoded protein is CASSLRQGAGEQYF. The variable domain in full, completed from reference TRBV5-1 and TRBJ2-7, reads KAGVTQTPRYLIKTRGQQVTLSCSPISGHRSVSWYQQTPGQGLQFLFEYFSETQRNKGNFPGRFSGRQFSNSRSEMNVSTLELGDSALYLCASSLRQGAGEQYFGPGTRLTVT.

This chain joins TRBV18 and TRBJ1-1; possible D gene TRBD1, 6 bases. The V end was cut by 1 base, the J end by 0 bases, with 18 bases between. The CDR3 is 18 amino acids. Germline V CDR1 and CDR2: KGHSH, LQKENI. The CDR3, as DNA: TGTGCCAGCTCACCACGGGGAACAGGGAACCGAATGAACACTGAAGCTTTCTTT. As protein: CASSPRGTGNRMNTEAFF.

J is TRBJ2-6 and V is TRBV27; maybe TRBD1 (6 bases). The CDR3 is 16 amino acids. The V gene's germline CDR1 is MNHEY and CDR2 SMNVEV (reference sequence). V was pared by 5 bases and J by 2 bases, with 13 bases between. DNA for the CDR3: TGTGCCAGCAGTCGACAGGTACTCCCTGGGGCCAACGTCCTGACTTTC. As protein: CASSRQVLPGANVLTF.

The CDR3 coding sequence is TGCGCCAGCAGCCAAGTTGAGGGACAGGGGGATGAGCAGTTCTTC. This encodes CASSQVEGQGDEQFF. V is TRBV4-3 and J is TRBJ2-1; 11 bases fit TRBD1. The V gene end was trimmed by 1 base and the J gene end by 8 bases; junction bases not matched to a gene: 4. Germline values: CDR1 LGHNA, CDR2 YSLEER. The length of the CDR3 is 15 residues.

The chain uses TRBV28 and TRBJ2-2; 14 bases line up with TRBD2. CDR1 is MDHEN, CDR2 SYDVKM, per germline. The CDR3 is 16 residues long. The ends lost 2 bases at V and 6 bases at J; junction bases unmatched: 2. In DNA form, the CDR3 reads TGTGCCAGCAGTTTAGGACTAGCGGGAGGTCCCGGGGAGCTGTTTTTT. The encoded protein is CASSLGLAGGPGELFF.

This clone was counted between two and nine times. Other DNA sequences in this sample translate to the same CDR3. CDR3 sequence reads: CASSLVGATNEKLFF. The CDR3 bases are TGTGCCAGCAGCTTAGTGGGGGCAACTAATGAAAAACTGTTTTTT. The chain carries TRBV7-9 and TRBJ1-4; possibly TRBD1 for D (5 bases). Germline V CDR1 and CDR2: SEHNR, FQNEAQ (reference sequence). The CDR3 runs to 15 residues. V was trimmed by 1 base and J by 0 bases, leaving 6 bases between them.

The DNA for the CDR3 is TGTGCCAGCAGTTTATCCGGGACAGGGAAGACTGAAGCTTTCTTT. Translating it yields CASSLSGTGKTEAFF. V is TRBV27 and J is TRBJ1-1; the match to TRBD1 covers 9 bases. Losses at the gene ends were 0 bases for V and 5 bases for J; bases not matched to a gene: 4. The CDR3 covers 15 residues. Looked up from germline, CDR1 is MNHEY and CDR2 is SMNVEV (reference sequence).